This T cell receptor (beta chain) was profiled in a study of shared clonotypes between healthy human individuals. The table lists this clone with many counts. What it recognizes is unknown. Germline V gene sequence: CDR1 MDHEN, CDR2 SYDVKM. The ends lost 3 bases at V and 5 bases at J; junction bases unmatched: 14. CDR3 size: 18 residues. Notes on the study in general: Specimens sampled were limited to blood, with tissue repertoires likely differing. Sequencing depth was predicted to influence how clonotypes are shared among donors.

The repertoire was sequenced with immunoSEQ multiplex PCR; TCRdb's copy has only in-frame clones and lacks some. The repertoire consists of 400,000 to 600,000 clones, with 79% occurring once and the leading ten covering less than 15%. This clonotype was sampled from a woman aged 40 to 50 in good health. Some clones in this sample may be carry-over from other donors' samples. The rearrangement links TRBV28 to TRBJ2-5, with 11 bases matching TRBD2. The sequenced material came from PBMCs. The CDR3 reads CASSLGLKRLAGRETQYF. Written as DNA, the CDR3 is TGTGCCAGCAGTTTGGGCTTAAAAAGACTAGCGGGGAGGGAGACCCAGTACTTC.